This TCR beta chain was obtained from a study of T-cell reconstitution after alpha-beta-depleted transplantation in children. Findings and caveats of the study: Several hundred expanded graft clones reportedly supplied alpha-beta T cells about two months after transplant.

Unique molecular identifiers featured in how the TCRbeta library was prepared. TCRdb reanalysed the PCR reads using MiXCR and keeps one entry per CDR3 protein. The sample holds some 120,000 distinct CDR3 sequences, roughly 9.7% seen once. J gave up 7 bases and V 3 bases, and 3 bases lay outside the gene matches. Germline CDR1 SEHNR, CDR2 FQNEAQ (reference sequence). The CDR3 contains 14 residues. This clonotype was seen a few times. The antigen is undetermined. The TCR sequence derives from a girl under three years old who had a stem cell transplant for combined immunodeficiency, so the T cells may come from the graft donor. J is TRBJ2-7 and V is TRBV7-9, with 13 bases aligning to TRBD2. Sequences were derived from PBMCs, mostly from graft donor cells, sampled 180 days after TCRalphabeta/CD19-depleted stem cell transplant. Here the CDR3 reads CASSFLGLAGEQYF. The CDR3 region has the DNA TGTGCCAGCAGCTTCCTGGGACTAGCGGGAGAGCAGTACTTC.